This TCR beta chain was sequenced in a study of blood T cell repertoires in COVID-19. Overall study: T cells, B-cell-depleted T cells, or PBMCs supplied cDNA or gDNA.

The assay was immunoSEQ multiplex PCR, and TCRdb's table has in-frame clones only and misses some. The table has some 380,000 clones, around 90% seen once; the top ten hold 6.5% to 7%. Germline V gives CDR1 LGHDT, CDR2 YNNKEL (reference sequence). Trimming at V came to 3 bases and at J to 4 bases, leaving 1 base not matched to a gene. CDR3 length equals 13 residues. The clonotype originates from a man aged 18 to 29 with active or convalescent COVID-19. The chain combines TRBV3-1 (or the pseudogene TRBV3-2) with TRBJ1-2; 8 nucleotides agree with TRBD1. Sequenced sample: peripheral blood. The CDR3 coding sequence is TGTGCCAGCAGCCACGACAGGGGCTATGGCTACACCTTC. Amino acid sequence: CASSHDRGYGYTF.